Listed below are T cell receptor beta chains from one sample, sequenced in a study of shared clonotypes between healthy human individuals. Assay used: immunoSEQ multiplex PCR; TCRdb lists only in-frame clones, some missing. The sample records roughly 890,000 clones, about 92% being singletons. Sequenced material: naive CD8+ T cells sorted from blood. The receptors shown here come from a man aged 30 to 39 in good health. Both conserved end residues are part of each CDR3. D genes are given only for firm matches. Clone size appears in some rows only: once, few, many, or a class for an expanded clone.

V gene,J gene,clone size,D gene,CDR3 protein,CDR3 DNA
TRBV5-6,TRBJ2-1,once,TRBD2,CASSSKTSVPYNEQFF,TGTGCCAGCAGCTCCAAAACTAGCGTTCCCTACAATGAGCAGTTCTTC
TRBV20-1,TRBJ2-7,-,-,CSARQGYEQYF,TGCAGTGCTAGACAGGGGTACGAGCAGTACTTC
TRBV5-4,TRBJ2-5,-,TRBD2,CASSPGSGGPAQETQYF,TGTGCCAGCAGCCCGGGGTCGGGGGGTCCCGCCCAAGAGACCCAGTACTTC
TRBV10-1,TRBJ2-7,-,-,CATMGDSPYEQYF,TGCGCCACCATGGGGGACTCCCCCTACGAGCAGTACTTC
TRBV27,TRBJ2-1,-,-,CASSRGRRNEQFF,TGTGCCAGCAGTAGGGGTCGACGCAATGAGCAGTTCTTC
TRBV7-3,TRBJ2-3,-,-,CASSLSDGTDTQYF,TGTGCCAGCAGCTTAAGCGATGGCACAGATACGCAGTATTTT
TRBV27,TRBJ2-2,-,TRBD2,CASSLRGTSGGELFF,TGTGCCAGCAGTTTACGCGGGACTAGCGGTGGGGAGCTGTTTTTT
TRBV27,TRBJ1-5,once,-,CASSLARGSKPQHF,TGTGCCAGCAGCCTCGCCCGGGGGTCGAAGCCCCAGCATTTT
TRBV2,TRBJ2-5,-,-,CASSERRLGLPHGQETQYF,TGTGCCAGCAGTGAGCGGAGGTTGGGACTCCCACACGGTCAAGAGACCCAGTACTTC
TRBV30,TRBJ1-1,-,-,CAWSPPPGYEAFF,TGTGCCTGGAGTCCCCCTCCAGGCTATGAAGCTTTCTTT
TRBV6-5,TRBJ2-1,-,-,CASSRPQGTEQFF,TGTGCCAGCAGTCGACCTCAGGGGACTGAGCAGTTCTTC
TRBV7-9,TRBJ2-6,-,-,CASSLVGPGANVLTF,TGTGCCAGCAGCTTAGTGGGGCCCGGGGCCAACGTCCTGACTTTC
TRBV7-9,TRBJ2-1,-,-,CASSPSRSDLYNEQFF,TGTGCCAGCAGCCCCTCACGTAGCGACCTATACAATGAGCAGTTCTTC
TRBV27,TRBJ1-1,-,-,CASSLHENTEAFF,TGTGCCAGCAGTTTACACGAGAACACTGAAGCTTTCTTT
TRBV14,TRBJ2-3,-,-,CASSQVVTDTQYF,TGTGCCAGCAGCCAAGTAGTCACAGATACGCAGTATTTT
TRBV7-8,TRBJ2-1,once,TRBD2,CASSHGGDGSYNEQFF,TGTGCCAGCAGCCATGGGGGGGACGGTTCCTACAATGAGCAGTTCTTC
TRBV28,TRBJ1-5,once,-,CASSSWNQPQHF,TGTGCCAGCAGCTCCTGGAATCAGCCCCAGCATTTT
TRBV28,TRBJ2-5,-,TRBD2,CASSLFPSGEQETQYF,TGTGCCAGCAGTTTATTCCCTAGCGGGGAACAAGAGACCCAGTACTTC
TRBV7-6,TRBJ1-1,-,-,CASSLGAGPSEAFF,TGTGCCAGCAGCTTAGGGGCGGGACCGAGTGAAGCTTTCTTT
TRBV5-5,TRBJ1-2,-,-,CASSLSGGLYGYTF,TGTGCCAGCAGCCTGTCTGGGGGCCTCTATGGCTACACCTTC
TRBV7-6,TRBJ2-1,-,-,CASSLGPGGSSYNEQFF,TGTGCCAGCAGCTTAGGACCGGGTGGAAGCTCCTACAATGAGCAGTTCTTC
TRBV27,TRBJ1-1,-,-,CASSPSGAGEAFF,TGTGCCAGCAGTCCGTCGGGGGCCGGTGAAGCTTTCTTT
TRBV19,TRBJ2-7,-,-,CASSMGTGVYEQYF,TGTGCCAGTAGTATGGGGACGGGGGTCTACGAGCAGTACTTC
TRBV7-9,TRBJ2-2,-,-,CASSLYRNTGELFF,TGTGCCAGCAGCTTATACCGGAACACCGGGGAGCTGTTTTTT
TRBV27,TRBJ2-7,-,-,CAPGPYEQYF,TGTGCCCCGGGACCCTACGAGCAGTACTTC
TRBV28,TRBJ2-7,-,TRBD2,CASSSGVSYEQYF,TGTGCCAGCAGTAGCGGGGTGAGCTACGAGCAGTACTTC
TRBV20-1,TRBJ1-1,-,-,CSARAIAFF,TGCAGTGCTAGAGCCATAGCTTTCTTT
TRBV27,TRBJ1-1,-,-,CASSDQTDFSSTEAFF,TGTGCCAGCAGTGACCAGACAGATTTCTCGAGCACTGAAGCTTTCTTT
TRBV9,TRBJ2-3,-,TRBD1,CASSVARDRDTQYF,TGTGCCAGCAGCGTAGCCCGGGACAGAGATACGCAGTATTTT
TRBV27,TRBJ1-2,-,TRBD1,CASSPFDRDRALYGYTF,TGTGCCAGCAGTCCCTTCGACCGGGACAGGGCCCTCTATGGCTACACCTTC
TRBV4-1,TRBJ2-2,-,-,CASSPEAESRELFF,TGCGCCAGCAGCCCAGAAGCGGAGTCCCGGGAGCTGTTTTTT
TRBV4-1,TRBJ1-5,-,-,CASSQASGAGNQPQHF,TGCGCCAGCAGCCAGGCCTCAGGGGCAGGGAATCAGCCCCAGCATTTT
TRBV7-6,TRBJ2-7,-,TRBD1,CASSRGGTGVNEQYF,TGTGCCAGCAGCAGGGGGGGGACAGGGGTTAACGAGCAGTACTTC
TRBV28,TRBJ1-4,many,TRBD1,CASSPDRGWANEKLFF,TGTGCCAGCAGTCCCGACAGGGGGTGGGCTAATGAAAAACTGTTTTTT
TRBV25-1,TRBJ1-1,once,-,CASRAGNTEAFF,TGTGCCAGCAGGGCGGGGAACACTGAAGCTTTCTTT
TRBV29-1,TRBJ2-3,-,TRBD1,CSVEGGQGAVDTQYF,TGCAGCGTCGAAGGTGGCCAGGGGGCCGTAGATACGCAGTATTTT
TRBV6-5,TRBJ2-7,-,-,CASSYNRHYEQYF,TGTGCCAGCAGTTACAACAGACACTACGAGCAGTACTTC
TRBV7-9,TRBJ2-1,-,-,CAIWGAFEQFF,TGTGCCATATGGGGGGCGTTCGAGCAGTTCTTC
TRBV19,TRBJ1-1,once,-,CASSSTVMNTEAFF,TGTGCCAGTAGTTCGACAGTCATGAACACTGAAGCTTTCTTT
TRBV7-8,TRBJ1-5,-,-,CASSYLGGPYSNQPQHF,TGTGCCAGCAGCTACCTGGGTGGCCCCTATAGCAATCAGCCCCAGCATTTT
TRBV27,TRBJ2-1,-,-,CASSLVGNEQFF,TGTGCCAGTTCACTAGTGGGCAATGAGCAGTTCTTC
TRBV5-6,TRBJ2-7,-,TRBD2,CASSSLTSGESYEQYF,TGTGCCAGCAGCTCCTTGACTAGCGGGGAATCCTACGAGCAGTACTTC
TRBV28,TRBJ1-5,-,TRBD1,CASSSYRDRNNQPQHF,TGTGCCAGCAGCTCTTACAGGGACAGAAACAATCAGCCCCAGCATTTT
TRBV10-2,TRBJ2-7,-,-,CASRDTSYEQYF,TGCGCCAGCAGGGACACTTCCTACGAGCAGTACTTC
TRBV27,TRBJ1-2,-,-,CASSRDSYYGYTF,TGTGCCAGCAGTCGAGACAGTTACTATGGCTACACCTTC
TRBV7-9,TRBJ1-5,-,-,CASSLVGVDDNQPQHF,TGTGCCAGCAGCTTGGTGGGGGTGGATGACAATCAGCCCCAGCATTTT
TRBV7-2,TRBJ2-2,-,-,CASSAQGLSAGELFF,TGTGCCAGCAGCGCCCAGGGGTTGTCTGCCGGGGAGCTGTTTTTT
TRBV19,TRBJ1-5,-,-,CASSIGPGDLSNQPQHF,TGTGCCAGTAGTATAGGTCCAGGGGACCTTAGCAATCAGCCCCAGCATTTT
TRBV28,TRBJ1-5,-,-,CASRLGLQPQHF,TGTGCCAGCAGGCTCGGATTACAGCCCCAGCATTTT
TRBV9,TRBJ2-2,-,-,CASSVGGLLEELFF,TGTGCCAGCAGCGTAGGCGGCCTTCTAGAGGAGCTGTTTTTT